A selection of T cell receptor beta chains follows, all from one sample in a study of T-cell memory formation after mild COVID-19. TCRdb recomputed calls from the 5' RACE reads with MiXCR, one row per CDR3 protein. The table shows about 360,000 distinct CDR3 sequences, with 10% to 15% occurring only once. Sequenced material: PBMCs or a T cell subset sorted from them (not recorded which). The receptors originated from a man between 18 and 35 years old who had mild COVID-19 (a few samples of this study predate the infection). Cell type and time point are not known. CDR3s include the opening cysteine and the closing phenylalanine or tryptophan. The order of the fields is CDR3 protein, CDR3 DNA, V gene, clone size, J gene, D gene. A D gene is named only where the DNA matches it firmly. Rows may omit the clone size; those that give it use once, few, many or a size class.

CDR3 protein: CAASGVTGTGELFF
CDR3 DNA: TGTGCCGCCTCCGGGGTGACCGGCACCGGGGAGCTGTTTTTT
V gene: TRBV6-2/TRBV6-3
clone size: few
J gene: TRBJ2-2
D gene: .

CDR3 protein: CASSQDSSRGSQYF
CDR3 DNA: TGCGCCAGCAGCCAAGATAGCTCCAGGGGATCCCAGTACTTC
V gene: TRBV4-1
clone size: few
J gene: TRBJ2-5
D gene: .

CDR3 protein: CASSLAGALEDTQYF
CDR3 DNA: TGTGCCAGCAGCTTAGCGGGAGCCTTGGAGGATACGCAGTATTTT
V gene: TRBV7-9
clone size: many
J gene: TRBJ2-3
D gene: .

CDR3 protein: CASSESDSSNEQFF
CDR3 DNA: TGCGCCAGCAGTGAGTCTGACAGTTCAAATGAGCAGTTCTTC
V gene: TRBV10-2
clone size: .
J gene: TRBJ2-1
D gene: .

CDR3 protein: CASSSRQGFTGELFF
CDR3 DNA: TGTGCCAGCAGCTCAAGACAGGGGTTCACCGGGGAGCTGTTTTTT
V gene: TRBV7-7
clone size: few
J gene: TRBJ2-2
D gene: TRBD1

CDR3 protein: CASSQGRPSYGYTF
CDR3 DNA: TGTGCCAGCAGCCAAGGGCGGCCCAGCTATGGCTACACCTTC
V gene: TRBV3-1
clone size: .
J gene: TRBJ1-2
D gene: .

CDR3 protein: CATSPSGDLRTDTQYF
CDR3 DNA: TGTGCCACCAGCCCCTCGGGGGATTTAAGGACAGATACGCAGTATTTT
V gene: TRBV15
clone size: .
J gene: TRBJ2-3
D gene: .

CDR3 protein: CSARAANTEAFF
CDR3 DNA: TGCAGCGCCAGGGCGGCGAACACTGAAGCTTTCTTT
V gene: TRBV29-1
clone size: many
J gene: TRBJ1-1
D gene: .

CDR3 protein: CASSYSGGDQPQHF
CDR3 DNA: TGTGCCAGCAGTTACAGCGGGGGCGATCAGCCCCAGCATTTT
V gene: TRBV6-5
clone size: .
J gene: TRBJ1-5
D gene: .

CDR3 protein: CASSFSFRGTGYEKLFF
CDR3 DNA: TGTGCCAGCAGTTTCTCGTTTCGGGGGACAGGGTACGAAAAACTGTTTTTT
V gene: TRBV12-3/TRBV12-4
clone size: .
J gene: TRBJ1-4
D gene: TRBD1

CDR3 protein: CASSLPVDETQETQYF
CDR3 DNA: TGTGCCAGCAGCTTGCCCGTGGACGAAACCCAAGAGACCCAGTACTTC
V gene: TRBV7-9
clone size: .
J gene: TRBJ2-5
D gene: .

CDR3 protein: CASSHSDRLAFF
CDR3 DNA: TGTGCCAGCAGCCACTCTGACAGACTAGCTTTCTTT
V gene: TRBV3-1
clone size: few
J gene: TRBJ1-1
D gene: .

CDR3 protein: CSALTRWDQETQYF
CDR3 DNA: TGCAGTGCCCTAACCCGCTGGGACCAAGAGACCCAGTACTTC
V gene: TRBV20-1
clone size: few
J gene: TRBJ2-5
D gene: .

CDR3 protein: CASSPTSQRYEQYF
CDR3 DNA: TGTGCCAGCAGCCCCACCTCGCAGCGCTACGAGCAGTACTTC
V gene: TRBV7-9
clone size: once
J gene: TRBJ2-7
D gene: .

CDR3 protein: CASSQESGLSDEQYF
CDR3 DNA: TGCGCCAGCAGCCAAGAGTCCGGACTATCGGACGAGCAGTACTTC
V gene: TRBV4-3
clone size: many
J gene: TRBJ2-7
D gene: .

CDR3 protein: CASSLLGQETQYF
CDR3 DNA: TGTGCCAGCAGTTTGCTAGGGCAAGAGACCCAGTACTTC
V gene: TRBV12-3/TRBV12-4
clone size: many
J gene: TRBJ2-5
D gene: .

CDR3 protein: CATTGTASSYEQYF
CDR3 DNA: TGTGCCACCACAGGGACGGCGAGCTCCTACGAGCAGTACTTC
V gene: TRBV6-5
clone size: few
J gene: TRBJ2-7
D gene: .

CDR3 protein: CATSRVRDTDTQYF
CDR3 DNA: TGTGCCACCAGCAGAGTCAGGGACACAGATACGCAGTATTTT
V gene: TRBV15
clone size: .
J gene: TRBJ2-3
D gene: .

CDR3 protein: CASSYQMSGANVLTF
CDR3 DNA: TGTGCCAGCAGTTACCAAATGTCTGGGGCCAACGTCCTGACTTTC
V gene: TRBV6-5
clone size: few
J gene: TRBJ2-6
D gene: .

CDR3 protein: CASSLGHSPGNTEAFF
CDR3 DNA: TGTGCCAGCAGCCTAGGACACTCACCCGGGAACACTGAAGCTTTCTTT
V gene: TRBV11-3
clone size: .
J gene: TRBJ1-1
D gene: .

CDR3 protein: CASSGLAGGLETQYF
CDR3 DNA: TGTGCCAGCAGCGGACTAGCGGGGGGGTTGGAGACCCAGTACTTC
V gene: TRBV5-6
clone size: few
J gene: TRBJ2-5
D gene: TRBD2

CDR3 protein: CASSVTPMGNSYEQYF
CDR3 DNA: TGTGCCAGCAGCGTAACCCCCATGGGGAATTCCTACGAGCAGTACTTC
V gene: TRBV9
clone size: .
J gene: TRBJ2-7
D gene: .

CDR3 protein: CASSLQRGNTGELFF
CDR3 DNA: TGTGCCAGCAGCTTGCAGCGGGGGAACACCGGGGAGCTGTTTTTT
V gene: TRBV5-5
clone size: many
J gene: TRBJ2-2
D gene: TRBD2

CDR3 protein: CASSLDPAGAGRYTF
CDR3 DNA: TGCGCCAGCAGCTTGGACCCCGCGGGGGCTGGGCGCTACACCTTC
V gene: TRBV5-1
clone size: many
J gene: TRBJ1-2
D gene: .

CDR3 protein: CSVEDLPIRLGYQETQYF
CDR3 DNA: TGCAGCGTTGAAGATCTTCCGATCCGCTTGGGGTACCAAGAGACCCAGTACTTC
V gene: TRBV29-1
clone size: .
J gene: TRBJ2-5
D gene: .

CDR3 protein: CASTQGGVGYTF
CDR3 DNA: TGTGCCAGCACTCAGGGGGGCGTAGGCTACACCTTC
V gene: TRBV28
clone size: many
J gene: TRBJ1-2
D gene: TRBD1

CDR3 protein: CASSQDSNPRIPDTQYF
CDR3 DNA: TGTGCCAGCAGCCAAGATTCCAACCCAAGGATCCCAGATACGCAGTATTTT
V gene: TRBV4-2
clone size: .
J gene: TRBJ2-3
D gene: .

CDR3 protein: CASSQGMGARYADTQYF
CDR3 DNA: TGTGCCAGCAGCCAAGGCATGGGGGCCCGGTATGCAGATACGCAGTATTTT
V gene: TRBV3-1
clone size: .
J gene: TRBJ2-3
D gene: .

CDR3 protein: CASSSTSGTGQGYTF
CDR3 DNA: TGTGCCAGCAGTTCAACGTCGGGGACAGGGCAAGGCTACACCTTC
V gene: TRBV6-5
clone size: many
J gene: TRBJ1-2
D gene: TRBD1

CDR3 protein: CASSLETGGIWLGANVLTF
CDR3 DNA: TGTGCCAGCAGCTTAGAGACAGGGGGAATTTGGCTAGGGGCCAACGTCCTGACTTTC
V gene: TRBV7-8
clone size: many
J gene: TRBJ2-6
D gene: TRBD1

CDR3 protein: CASSPREPDTQYF
CDR3 DNA: TGTGCCAGCTCACCGCGTGAGCCAGATACGCAGTATTTT
V gene: TRBV18
clone size: many
J gene: TRBJ2-3
D gene: .

CDR3 protein: CASSAASSYNEQFF
CDR3 DNA: TGCGCCAGCAGTGCCGCTAGTTCCTACAATGAGCAGTTCTTC
V gene: TRBV10-2
clone size: .
J gene: TRBJ2-1
D gene: .

CDR3 protein: CASRDTEAFF
CDR3 DNA: TGTGCTTCCCGGGACACTGAAGCTTTCTTT
V gene: TRBV5-1
clone size: .
J gene: TRBJ1-1
D gene: .

CDR3 protein: CASSYRGHFGSEAFF
CDR3 DNA: TGTGCCAGCAGTTACAGGGGACACTTCGGGTCTGAAGCTTTCTTT
V gene: TRBV6-2/TRBV6-3
clone size: few
J gene: TRBJ1-1
D gene: .

CDR3 protein: CASRLAGANTGELFF
CDR3 DNA: TGTGCCAGCAGACTTGCCGGGGCGAACACCGGGGAGCTGTTTTTT
V gene: TRBV7-9
clone size: few
J gene: TRBJ2-2
D gene: .

CDR3 protein: CASSFYATGELFF
CDR3 DNA: TGTGCCAGCAGCTTTTATGCGACCGGGGAGCTGTTTTTT
V gene: TRBV11-2
clone size: .
J gene: TRBJ2-2
D gene: .

CDR3 protein: CASSHRQGPYEQYF
CDR3 DNA: TGTGCCAGCAGCCACCGACAGGGCCCCTACGAGCAGTACTTC
V gene: TRBV14
clone size: .
J gene: TRBJ2-7
D gene: TRBD1

CDR3 protein: CASSPGPDDEQFF
CDR3 DNA: TGCGCCAGCAGCCCTGGGCCAGACGATGAGCAGTTCTTC
V gene: TRBV5-1
clone size: .
J gene: TRBJ2-1
D gene: .

CDR3 protein: CASSQYTSTDTQYF
CDR3 DNA: TGCGCCAGCAGCCAGTACACATCCACAGATACGCAGTATTTT
V gene: TRBV4-1
clone size: many
J gene: TRBJ2-3
D gene: .

CDR3 protein: CASSTGVTGELFF
CDR3 DNA: TGTGCCAGCAGCACAGGGGTCACCGGGGAGCTGTTTTTT
V gene: TRBV2
clone size: many
J gene: TRBJ2-2
D gene: TRBD1

CDR3 protein: CSVEKSGELTDTQYF
CDR3 DNA: TGCAGCGTTGAAAAGAGCGGGGAGCTCACAGATACGCAGTATTTT
V gene: TRBV29-1
clone size: few
J gene: TRBJ2-3
D gene: TRBD2

CDR3 protein: CASSGVIQGPNTEAFF
CDR3 DNA: TGTGCCAGCAGCGGTGTGATTCAGGGGCCGAACACTGAAGCTTTCTTT
V gene: TRBV6-1
clone size: few
J gene: TRBJ1-1
D gene: .

CDR3 protein: CASSKNYDRALYGYTF
CDR3 DNA: TGTGCCAGCAGTAAAAATTACGACAGGGCCCTATACGGCTACACCTTC
V gene: TRBV27
clone size: .
J gene: TRBJ1-2
D gene: TRBD1

CDR3 protein: CASSLGPDSLADTQYF
CDR3 DNA: TGTGCCAGCAGCTTAGGCCCGGACTCCCTGGCAGATACGCAGTATTTT
V gene: TRBV7-9
clone size: few
J gene: TRBJ2-3
D gene: .

CDR3 protein: CSARGTGVDQPQHF
CDR3 DNA: TGCAGTGCTAGAGGGACAGGGGTAGATCAGCCCCAGCATTTT
V gene: TRBV20-1
clone size: .
J gene: TRBJ1-5
D gene: TRBD1

CDR3 protein: CASSYLLAAEPSYEQYF
CDR3 DNA: TGTGCCAGCAGTTACTTACTAGCGGCCGAGCCCTCCTACGAGCAGTACTTC
V gene: TRBV6-2/TRBV6-3
clone size: few
J gene: TRBJ2-7
D gene: TRBD2

CDR3 protein: CASSRTENTGELFF
CDR3 DNA: TGTGCCAGCAGCCGGACAGAGAACACCGGGGAGCTGTTTTTT
V gene: TRBV7-9
clone size: few
J gene: TRBJ2-2
D gene: .

CDR3 protein: CASRQSGGGSQETQYF
CDR3 DNA: TGTGCCAGCAGGCAAAGCGGGGGGGGATCCCAAGAGACCCAGTACTTC
V gene: TRBV2
clone size: few
J gene: TRBJ2-5
D gene: TRBD2

CDR3 protein: CASSLVGTGFANEQFF
CDR3 DNA: TGTGCCAGCAGCTTAGTAGGGACAGGGTTTGCGAATGAGCAGTTCTTC
V gene: TRBV7-2
clone size: .
J gene: TRBJ2-1
D gene: TRBD1

CDR3 protein: CASKEGFTNTEAFF
CDR3 DNA: TGCGCCAGCAAAGAGGGCTTCACGAACACTGAAGCTTTCTTT
V gene: TRBV4-1
clone size: .
J gene: TRBJ1-1
D gene: .

CDR3 protein: CSAQTVTYEQYF
CDR3 DNA: TGCAGTGCTCAGACAGTTACCTACGAGCAGTACTTC
V gene: TRBV20-1
clone size: .
J gene: TRBJ2-7
D gene: .

CDR3 protein: CASSLSQNQPQHF
CDR3 DNA: TGTGCCAGCAGTTTAAGTCAGAATCAGCCCCAGCATTTT
V gene: TRBV12-3/TRBV12-4
clone size: .
J gene: TRBJ1-5
D gene: .

CDR3 protein: CASSLGASGGSTDTQYF
CDR3 DNA: TGCGCCAGCAGCTTGGGGGCTAGCGGGGGCTCAACAGATACGCAGTATTTT
V gene: TRBV5-1
clone size: .
J gene: TRBJ2-3
D gene: TRBD2

CDR3 protein: CSARDRTGGGETQYF
CDR3 DNA: TGCAGTGCTAGAGATCGGACAGGGGGAGGGGAGACCCAGTACTTC
V gene: TRBV20-1
clone size: few
J gene: TRBJ2-5
D gene: TRBD1

CDR3 protein: CASSPPGQRHVLTF
CDR3 DNA: TGTGCCAGCAGTCCACCGGGCCAGCGACACGTCCTGACTTTC
V gene: TRBV12-3/TRBV12-4
clone size: .
J gene: TRBJ2-6
D gene: .

CDR3 protein: CASSLVPDGGPYGYTF
CDR3 DNA: TGTGCCAGCAGCTTAGTCCCGGATGGGGGGCCCTATGGCTACACCTTC
V gene: TRBV7-6
clone size: few
J gene: TRBJ1-2
D gene: .

CDR3 protein: CASSDRGAGNTIYF
CDR3 DNA: TGTGCCAGCAGCGACCGAGGGGCTGGAAACACCATATATTTT
V gene: TRBV2
clone size: many
J gene: TRBJ1-3
D gene: .

CDR3 protein: CASSPQPGNTGELFF
CDR3 DNA: TGTGCCAGCAGCCCCCAGCCAGGTAACACCGGGGAGCTGTTTTTT
V gene: TRBV5-5
clone size: .
J gene: TRBJ2-2
D gene: .

CDR3 protein: CSVEESGSGNTIYF
CDR3 DNA: TGCAGCGTTGAAGAGTCGGGTTCTGGAAACACCATATATTTT
V gene: TRBV29-1
clone size: .
J gene: TRBJ1-3
D gene: .